A single sample is the source of the 14 T cell receptor beta chains below, sequenced in a study of OX40 agonist ivuxolimab in advanced cancers. Libraries were prepared by immunoSEQ multiplex PCR; TCRdb keeps only in-frame clonotypes and omits some of them. This table holds tens of thousands of clones, roughly 88% found once. This material consisted of CD4+ or CD8+ T cells sorted from blood, taken in a trial of the OX40 agonist ivuxolimab. The receptors shown here come from an adult with an advanced solid tumor such as melanoma, head and neck, liver or kidney cancer.

The chain has TRBV7-2 and TRBJ2-7; 8 bases are shared with TRBD1. The CDR3 totals 17 residues. Trimming cost V 5 bases and J 2 bases; bases outside gene matches: 14. In germline, CDR1 is SGHTA, CDR2 FQGNSA. In DNA, the CDR3 is TGTGCCAGCAGCCTTACGGGGGCAGGGGGCAGTCCCTACGAGCAGTACTTC. Amino acid sequence: CASSLTGAGGSPYEQYF.

V usage is TRBV6-1 and J usage is TRBJ1-1; D is unclear. CDR3 size: 13 residues. Deletions cut 6 bases from V and 0 bases from J, with 8 bases between. The germline gives CDR1 MNHNS, CDR2 SASEGT. The CDR3 loop reads CASSKQLNTEAFF. Written as DNA, the CDR3 is TGTGCCAGCAGCAAGCAGCTGAACACTGAAGCTTTCTTT.

V gene TRBV6-6 combines with J gene TRBJ1-4, with unresolved D. The CDR3 covers 14 residues. Trimming removed 2 bases at V and 5 bases at J, with 9 bases between. The germline V gene has CDR1 MNHNY and CDR2 SVGAGI (reference sequence). The CDR3 region has the DNA TGTGCCAGCAGTTACACGGGAGGGAATGAAAAACTGTTTTTT. Residues: CASSYTGGNEKLFF.

The rearrangement uses TRBV7-6 and TRBJ1-1; D not certain. Germline V gives CDR1 SGHVS, CDR2 FNYEAQ. The length of the CDR3 is 12 residues. With 0 bases removed from V and 8 bases from J, the gap between germline ends came to 7 bases. The CDR3 loop is CASSLASGEAFF. Here the CDR3 DNA reads TGTGCCAGCAGCTTAGCGAGCGGGGAAGCTTTCTTT.

V gene TRBV19 combines with J gene TRBJ2-1, with D perhaps TRBD1 (6 bases). The CDR3 totals 15 residues. Germline values: CDR1 LNHDA, CDR2 SQIVND (reference sequence). V lost 4 bases and J lost 3, with 13 bases in between. CDR3 amino acids: CASSTTLTGYNEQFF. Here the CDR3 DNA reads TGTGCCAGTAGTACCACGCTGACAGGCTACAATGAGCAGTTCTTC.

This clone came up a few times. The chain carries TRBV10-1 and TRBJ2-1; D gene unclear. Germline V gives CDR1 WNHNN, CDR2 SYGVQD (reference sequence). Between the trimmed V and J ends, which lost 2 bases and 5 bases, there was a span of 13 bases. The CDR3 spans 15 residues. CDR3: CASSEDLGSNNEQFF. As DNA, the CDR3 is TGCGCCAGCAGTGAGGATTTGGGGTCGAACAATGAGCAGTTCTTC.

V usage is TRBV5-8 and J usage is TRBJ2-7; D unclear. CDR1 is SGHTS, CDR2 YDEGEE, per germline. The CDR3 extends over 14 amino acids. V lost 0 bases and J 0 bases, leaving 7 bases between the germline ends. The CDR3 nucleotides are TGTGCCAGCAGCTTGGGGCCGCTCTCCTACGAGCAGTACTTC. It encodes CASSLGPLSYEQYF. The full variable domain, in which reference TRBV5-8 and TRBJ2-7 provide the parts outside the CDR3, is EAGVTQSPTHLIKTRGQQATLRCSPISGHTSVYWYQQALGLGLQFLLWYDEGEERNRGNFPPRFSGRQFPNYSSELNVNALELEDSALYLCASSLGPLSYEQYFGPGTRLTVT.

The J gene is TRBJ2-3, the V gene TRBV5-1; unclear D gene. The CDR3 is 14 residues long. Germline values: CDR1 SGHRS, CDR2 YFSETQ. Trimming stripped 0 bases from V and 2 bases from J, with 7 bases between. DNA of the CDR3: TGCGCCAGCAGCTTGGGGGCCATCACAGATACGCAGTATTTT. Translation gives CASSLGAITDTQYF.

V is TRBV14 and J is TRBJ2-2; D is ambiguous. The CDR3 extends over 13 amino acids. CDR1 is SGHDN, CDR2 FVKESK, per germline. V lost 3 bases, J lost 5 bases, and 7 bases lay in between. CDR3 loop: CASSHIETGELFF. The CDR3 DNA sequence: TGTGCCAGCAGCCACATCGAAACCGGGGAGCTGTTTTTT.

The genes are TRBV10-2 and TRBJ2-5, with TRBD2 matching over 7 bases. Germline trimming cut 0 bases from V and 1 base from J; bases unmatched to any gene: 5. The germline V gene has CDR1 WSHSY and CDR2 SAAADI. The CDR3 loop spans 16 amino acids. This chain's CDR3 is CASSESRASGQETQYF. For the CDR3, the DNA is TGCGCCAGCAGTGAGTCGAGAGCTAGCGGCCAAGAGACCCAGTACTTC.

As for this clone: A read error likely explains this, since a far larger clone differs by one base. V usage is TRBV7-2 and J usage is TRBJ2-3, with unresolved D. Germline V CDR1 and CDR2: SGHTA, FQGNSA. The germline V and J ends were trimmed by 5 bases and 2 bases, with 2 bases remaining between them. The length of the CDR3 is 11 residues. CDR3 DNA: TGTGCCAGCAGCGTCACAGATACGCAGTATTTT. Its translation is CASSVTDTQYF.

The chain uses TRBV2 and TRBJ2-3, with D hard to call. Trimming pared 3 bases from V and 3 bases from J, leaving 10 bases between. There are 14 residues in the CDR3. Germline V gene data show CDR1 as SNHLY and CDR2 as FYNNEI. The CDR3 DNA is TGTGCCAGCAGTGATGGGATAGTTACAGATACGCAGTATTTT. Its protein product is CASSDGIVTDTQYF. The full variable domain, completed using reference TRBV2 and TRBJ2-3, is EPEVTQTPSHQVTQMGQEVILRCVPISNHLYFYWYRQILGQKVEFLVSFYNNEISEKSEIFDDQFSVERPDGSNFTLKIRSTKLEDSAMYFCASSDGIVTDTQYFGPGTRLTVL.

The chain couples TRBV30 to TRBJ2-2; the D gene is possibly TRBD1 (5 bases). The CDR3 runs to 12 residues. The V and J ends lost 4 bases and 10 bases respectively, with 13 bases between them. Germline CDR1 GTSNPN, CDR2 SVGIG (reference sequence). The CDR3 sequence: CAWNLYRSELFF. CDR3 DNA sequence: TGTGCCTGGAATCTCTACAGGTCGGAGCTGTTTTTT.

V and J are TRBV29-1 and TRBJ1-2; 9 nucleotides align to TRBD1. This CDR3 has 15 residues. Unmatched junction bases numbered 14, after V lost 6 bases and J lost 6 bases. Germline CDR1 SQVTM, CDR2 ANQGSEA. The CDR3 bases are TGCAGCGTCGAAACCGGGACAGGGTTTCGGGATGGCTACACCTTC. This translates into CSVETGTGFRDGYTF. The full variable domain, completed using reference TRBV29-1 and TRBJ1-2, is SAVISQKPSRDICQRGTSLTIQCQVDSQVTMMFWYRQQPGQSLTLIATANQGSEATYESGFVIDKFPISRPNLTFSTLTVSNMSPEDSSIYLCSVETGTGFRDGYTFGSGTRLTVV.